This entry concerns a single TCR beta chain. Its antigen is not identified. This entry is derived from a study of identical twins. Study findings and constraints: Whereas memory repertoires showed no such difference, abundant cord blood beta clonotypes carried fewer insertions. Invariant MAIT and iNKT cells are populations that could partly confound zero-insertion analyses.

TCRdb passed the 5' RACE reads through MiXCR, listing each CDR3 protein once. The sample comprises some 240,000 distinct CDR3 sequences, about 8.3% of which are singletons, and around 3% rests with the top ten. This CDR3 spans 16 amino acids. V lost 0 bases to trimming and J lost 2 bases; unmatched junction nucleotides: 4. Per germline, CDR1 KGHDR and CDR2 SFDVKD. These records were also assigned to another study, of yellow fever vaccine responses in identical twins.

What was sequenced was CD8+ T cells sorted from blood. The rearrangement uses TRBV24-1 and TRBJ2-3; TRBD2 matches at 7 bases. The sequence came from a woman aged 18 to 35 in good health. The chain's CDR3 is CATSDLASGDTDTQYF. CDR3 sequence (DNA): TGTGCCACCAGTGATTTGGCTAGCGGTGACACAGATACGCAGTATTTT.